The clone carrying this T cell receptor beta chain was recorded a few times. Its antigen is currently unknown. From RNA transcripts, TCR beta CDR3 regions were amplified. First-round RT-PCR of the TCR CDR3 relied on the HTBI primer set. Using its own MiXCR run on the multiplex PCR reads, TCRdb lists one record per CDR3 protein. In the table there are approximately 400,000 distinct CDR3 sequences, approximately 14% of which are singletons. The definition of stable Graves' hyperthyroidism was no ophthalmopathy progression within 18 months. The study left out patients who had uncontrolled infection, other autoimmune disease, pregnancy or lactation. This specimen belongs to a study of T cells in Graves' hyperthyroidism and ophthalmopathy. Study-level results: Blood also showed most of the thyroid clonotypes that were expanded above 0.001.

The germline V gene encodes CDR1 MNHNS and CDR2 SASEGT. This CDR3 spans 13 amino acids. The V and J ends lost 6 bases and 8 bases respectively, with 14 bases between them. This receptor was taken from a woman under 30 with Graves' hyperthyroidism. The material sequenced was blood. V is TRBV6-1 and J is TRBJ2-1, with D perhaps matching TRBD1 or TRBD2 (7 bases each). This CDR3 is CASRRGGGYEQFF. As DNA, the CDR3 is TGTGCCAGCAGGAGGGGAGGGGGCTATGAGCAGTTCTTC.